This note documents a single T cell receptor beta chain sequence. There are 13 residues in the CDR3. Germline lookup yields CDR1 GTSNPN and CDR2 SVGIG (reference sequence). V dropped 0 bases and J dropped 5 bases, with 10 bases sitting between them. This entry comes from a study of cytomegalovirus exposure and HLA in healthy donors. The PCR ran on 60 Vbeta and 13 Jbeta primers. TCRdb keeps only in-frame clones here, not all; method: immunoSEQ multiplex PCR. The table lists 100,000 to 150,000 clones, roughly four fifths of them singletons. The V gene is TRBV30, the J gene TRBJ1-1, with D possibly matching TRBD1 (5 bases). The sequence was collected from a woman aged 50 to 65 in good health and CMV-seronegative. Specimen: PBMCs. CDR3 nucleotides: TGTGCCTGGAGTGTGCAGGGAATGACTGAAGCTTTCTTT. Its translation is CAWSVQGMTEAFF. Combining the CDR3 with reference TRBV30 and TRBJ1-1 gives the whole variable domain SQTIHQWPATLVQPVGSPLSLECTVEGTSNPNLYWYRQAAGRGLQLLFYSVGIGQISSEVPQNLSASRPQDRQFILSSKKLLLSDSGFYLCAWSVQGMTEAFFGQGTRLTVV.